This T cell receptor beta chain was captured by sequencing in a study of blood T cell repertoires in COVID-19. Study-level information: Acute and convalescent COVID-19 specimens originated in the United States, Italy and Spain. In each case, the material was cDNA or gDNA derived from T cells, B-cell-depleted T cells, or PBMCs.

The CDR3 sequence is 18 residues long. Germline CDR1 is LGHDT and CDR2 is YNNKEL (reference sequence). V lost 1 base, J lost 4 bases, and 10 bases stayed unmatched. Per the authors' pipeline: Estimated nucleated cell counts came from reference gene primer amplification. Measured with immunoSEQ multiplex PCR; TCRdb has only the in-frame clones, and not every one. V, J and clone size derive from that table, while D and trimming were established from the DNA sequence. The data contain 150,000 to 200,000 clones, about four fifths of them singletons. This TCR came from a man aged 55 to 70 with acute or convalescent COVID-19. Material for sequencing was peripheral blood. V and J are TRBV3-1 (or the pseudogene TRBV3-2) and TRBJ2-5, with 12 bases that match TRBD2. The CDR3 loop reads CASSQGRPGLAGRETQYF. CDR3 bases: TGTGCCAGCAGCCAAGGACGTCCAGGACTAGCGGGAAGAGAGACCCAGTACTTC.